These 25 T cell receptor beta chains were sequenced from one sample in a study of blood T cell repertoires in COVID-19 (dated by TCRdb to the early 2020s). Receptors were amplified or captured by the immunoSEQ multiplex PCR assay. In TCRdb, the immuneACCESS table is reduced to in-frame sequences with V and J assigned. These tables do not hold every clone; where another copy was compared, an unresolved V gene accounts for under half, and the others remain unexplained. The table for this sample lists 150,000 to 200,000 clones; nearly 85% of them were counted only once. Under 5.5% of the sample is in the top ten clones. The material sequenced was peripheral blood. The receptors shown here come from a woman younger than 45 with acute or convalescent COVID-19.

The chain links TRBV19 to TRBJ2-2; 9 nucleotides agree with TRBD2. This CDR3 has 17 amino acids. The ends lost 6 bases at V and 1 base at J; junction bases unmatched: 9. In germline, CDR1 is LNHDA, CDR2 SQIVND (reference sequence). The CDR3 sequence: CASRQSGTSWNTGELFF. The CDR3 DNA reads TGTGCCAGTAGGCAGTCCGGGACTAGCTGGAACACCGGGGAGCTGTTTTTT.

On this clone: A junction boundary mismatches the germline segment, possibly from a read error. V and J are TRBV5-1 and TRBJ2-7, with D maybe TRBD2 (5 bases). The CDR3 loop spans 14 amino acids. Germline V gene data show CDR1 as SGHRS and CDR2 as YFSETQ. CDR3 sequence reads: CASSLGSGSYEQYF. The CDR3 bases are TGCGCCAGCAGTTTGGGCAGCGGCTCCTACGAGCAGTACTTC.

The chain links TRBV7-9 to TRBJ1-2; D not resolved. The CDR3 loop spans 14 amino acids. Germline V gene lookup returns CDR1 SEHNR and CDR2 FQNEAQ (reference sequence). V gave up 6 bases and J gave up 1 base, with 12 bases separating them. The CDR3 sequence is CASRAIQSNYGYTF. The CDR3, as DNA: TGTGCCAGCAGAGCAATACAGAGTAACTATGGCTACACCTTC.

The rearrangement links TRBV7-2 to TRBJ1-1; perhaps TRBD1 as D (6 bases). Trimming took off 2 bases at V and 11 bases at J, with 18 bases between the two ends. The CDR3 is 14 amino acids. CDR1 SGHTA and CDR2 FQGNSA come from the germline V gene. CDR3 DNA: TGTGCCAGCAGCTTATCTCGACAGGAGCGGGGGGCTTTCTTT. Translated: CASSLSRQERGAFF. Filled out from reference TRBV7-2 and TRBJ1-1, the complete variable domain reads GAGVSQSPSNKVTEKGKDVELRCDPISGHTALYWYRQSLGQGLEFLIYFQGNSAPDKSGLPSDRFSAERTGGSVSTLTIQRTQQEDSAVYLCASSLSRQERGAFFGQGTRLTVV.

This chain uses TRBV27 with TRBJ1-6; 9 positions match TRBD1. Unmatched junction bases numbered 6, after V lost 5 bases and J lost 7 bases. The CDR3 is made up of 15 amino acids. CDR1 and CDR2 (germline): MNHEY, SMNVEV (reference sequence). The CDR3 loop reads CASSPSGTGNSPLHF. The CDR3 DNA sequence: TGTGCCAGCAGTCCCTCCGGGACAGGGAATTCACCCCTCCACTTT.

The V call is TRBV5-1, the J call TRBJ1-1; 9 bases agree with TRBD1. Germline lookup yields CDR1 SGHRS and CDR2 YFSETQ. The CDR3 covers 15 residues. J lost 6 bases, V lost 4 bases, and 10 bases had no gene match. CDR3 sequence: CASSIGDRARSEAFF. CDR3 DNA sequence: TGCGCCAGCAGCATAGGGGACAGGGCTCGGTCTGAAGCTTTCTTT.

This clone has only a few counts. The chain links TRBV7-9 to TRBJ1-5; 8 bases align to TRBD1. Germline assignment: CDR1 SEHNR and CDR2 FQNEAQ (reference sequence). The CDR3 covers 17 residues. V was pared by 2 bases and J by 6 bases, with 12 bases of the junction left unmatched. The CDR3 loop is CASSLWIRTGIVQPQHF. In DNA form, the CDR3 reads TGTGCCAGCAGCTTATGGATTAGGACAGGGATAGTTCAGCCCCAGCATTTT.

This clone occurred a few times. The chain has TRBV4-1 and TRBJ1-2; no definite D call. V was shortened by 0 bases and J by 7 bases, with 12 bases between the two germline ends. Germline V gene sequence: CDR1 MGHRA, CDR2 YSYEKL. This CDR3 spans 14 amino acids. The CDR3 coding sequence is TGCGCCAGCAGCCAAGATCGAGGGTCTAGTGGCTACACCTTC. It specifies CASSQDRGSSGYTF.

The chain employs TRBV2 and TRBJ2-7; perhaps TRBD1 as D (5 bases). Germline-derived CDR1 and CDR2 are SNHLY and FYNNEI. Trimming cost V 10 bases and J 0 bases, with 10 bases left between them. CDR3 length: 12 residues. The CDR3 region has the DNA TGTGCCACCACCGACAGCTCCTACGAGCAGTACTTC. This sequence encodes CATTDSSYEQYF. The full variable domain, rest sourced from reference TRBV2 and TRBJ2-7, is EPEVTQTPSHQVTQMGQEVILRCVPISNHLYFYWYRQILGQKVEFLVSFYNNEISEKSEIFDDQFSVERPDGSNFTLKIRSTKLEDSAMYFCATTDSSYEQYFGPGTRLTVT.

The rearrangement links TRBV29-1 to TRBJ2-3, with 12 positions matching TRBD2. This CDR3 comprises 16 residues. V was pared by 4 bases and J by 6 bases, with 11 bases of the junction left unmatched. Germline V gene sequence: CDR1 SQVTM, CDR2 ANQGSEA. CDR3: CSVVIRLAGGPDTQYF. The CDR3 bases are TGCAGCGTTGTAATCCGGCTAGCGGGAGGGCCGGATACGCAGTATTTT.

This clone was detected a few times. This chain uses TRBV24-1 with TRBJ2-1, with D maybe TRBD2 (6 bases). The CDR3 is 16 residues long. Trimming stripped 5 bases from V and 4 bases from J, with 17 bases between. From germline, CDR1 is KGHDR and CDR2 SFDVKD. This CDR3 reads CATSAATGVGYNEQFF. The CDR3 DNA reads TGTGCCACCAGTGCCGCCACGGGAGTAGGGTACAATGAGCAGTTCTTC.

The rearrangement joins TRBV5-4 to TRBJ1-4; the D gene is possibly TRBD1 (5 bases). The V end was cut by 0 bases, the J end by 10 bases, with 13 bases between. Germline values: CDR1 SGHNT, CDR2 YYREEE (reference sequence). This CDR3 contains 14 residues. The CDR3 loop reads CASSLEALGGKLFF. Here the CDR3 DNA reads TGTGCCAGCAGCTTGGAGGCTTTGGGGGGAAAACTGTTTTTT. Drawing the rest from reference TRBV5-4 and TRBJ1-4, the complete variable domain is ETGVTQSPTHLIKTRGQQVTLRCSSQSGHNTVSWYQQALGQGPQFIFQYYREEENGRGNFPPRFSGLQFPNYSSELNVNALELDDSALYLCASSLEALGGKLFFGSGTQLSVL.

This rearrangement joins TRBV7-2 to TRBJ1-1; TRBD1 matches at 9 bases. The germline CDR1 and CDR2 sequences are SGHTA and FQGNSA. The trim removed 5 bases at V and 4 bases at J, leaving 8 bases unmatched. This CDR3 spans 15 amino acids. The CDR3 reads CASSEAGTGPTEAFF. As DNA, the CDR3 is TGTGCCAGCAGCGAGGCCGGGACAGGGCCCACTGAAGCTTTCTTT.

The rearrangement uses TRBV6-2 or TRBV6-3 and TRBJ2-7; D perhaps matches TRBD2 (5 bases). V lost 5 bases, J lost 6 bases, and 20 bases lay in between. The CDR3 loop spans 15 amino acids. Germline-derived CDR1 and CDR2 are MNHEY and SVGEGT. The CDR3 protein is CASSHWASSAIEQYF. CDR3 bases: TGTGCCAGCAGTCACTGGGCTAGCTCAGCTATCGAGCAGTACTTC.

V gene TRBV6-4 combines with J gene TRBJ2-7; tentatively, D is TRBD2 (5 bases). This CDR3 contains 14 residues. Germline V gives CDR1 MRHNA, CDR2 SNTAGT. Deletions cut 0 bases from V and 2 bases from J, with 8 bases between. DNA of the CDR3: TGTGCCAGCAGTGACTCTAGCGCAACCTACGAGCAGTACTTC. Its translation: CASSDSSATYEQYF.

The chain carries TRBV5-6 and TRBJ2-3, with 7 bases fitting TRBD1. This CDR3 contains 15 residues. Germline CDR1 SGHDT, CDR2 YYEEEE. V gave up 4 bases and J gave up 1 base; unmatched junction bases: 6. CDR3 coding DNA: TGTGCCAGCAGCCCGGACAGGTTTGGCACAGATACGCAGTATTTT. Translated: CASSPDRFGTDTQYF. Combining the CDR3 with reference TRBV5-6 and TRBJ2-3 gives the whole variable domain DAGVTQSPTHLIKTRGQQVTLRCSPKSGHDTVSWYQQALGQGPQFIFQYYEEEERQRGNFPDRFSGHQFPNYSSELNVNALLLGDSALYLCASSPDRFGTDTQYFGPGTRLTVL.

J is TRBJ1-3 and V is TRBV18; the match to TRBD1 covers 9 bases. The junction had 2 bases not matched to a gene; V was cut back by 0 bases and J by 5 bases. The germline V gene has CDR1 KGHSH and CDR2 LQKENI. The CDR3 is 15 amino acids. CDR3 sequence (DNA): TGTGCCAGCTCACCACCGGGACAGGGCAGAAACACCATATATTTT. It yields the protein CASSPPGQGRNTIYF. Complete variable domain (other parts from reference TRBV18 and TRBJ1-3): NAGVMQNPRHLVRRRGQEARLRCSPMKGHSHVYWYRQLPEEGLKFMVYLQKENIIDESGMPKERFSAEFPKEGPSILRIQQVVRGDSAAYFCASSPPGQGRNTIYFGEGSWLTVV.

V is TRBV5-4 and J is TRBJ2-7; D is unresolved. The CDR3 runs to 12 residues. The V gene's germline CDR1 is SGHNT and CDR2 YYREEE (reference sequence). Trimming took off 4 bases at V and 3 bases at J, with 8 bases between the two ends. The CDR3 coding sequence is TGTGCCAGCAGCCCCGACAACTACGAGCAGTACTTC. Amino acids: CASSPDNYEQYF.

This clone was detected once. The chain is built from TRBV7-2 and TRBJ2-7; TRBD1 matches 7 bases. The CDR3 is made up of 14 amino acids. CDR1 SGHTA and CDR2 FQGNSA come from the germline V gene. The junction had 2 bases not matched to a gene; V was cut back by 1 base and J by 2 bases. The CDR3 nucleotides are TGTGCCAGCAGCTTAGAACAGGGGACCTACGAGCAGTACTTC. As protein: CASSLEQGTYEQYF.

The J gene is TRBJ2-1, the V gene TRBV5-1, with TRBD2 matching 10 bases. Germline V gives CDR1 SGHRS, CDR2 YFSETQ. The junction had 10 bases not matched to a gene; V was cut back by 0 bases and J by 7 bases. The CDR3 extends over 17 amino acids. Here the CDR3 reads CASSLEVLAGAPNEQFF. The CDR3 nucleotides read TGCGCCAGCAGCTTGGAAGTCCTAGCGGGGGCCCCGAATGAGCAGTTCTTC.

This clone was detected ten times or more. This rearrangement joins TRBV9 to TRBJ1-2; weak D call: TRBD1 (6 bases). Per the germline V gene, CDR1 is SGDLS and CDR2 is YYNGEE. The CDR3 is made up of 15 amino acids. Deletions cut 3 bases from V and 4 bases from J, with 16 bases between. The chain's CDR3 is CASSGDTHRGYGYTF. Here the CDR3 DNA reads TGTGCCAGCAGCGGGGACACCCACCGGGGCTATGGCTACACCTTC.

CDR3 region: CASSESPPQGYTF. The CDR3 DNA reads TGCGCCAGCAGTGAGTCCCCACCACAGGGCTACACCTTC. The J gene is TRBJ1-2, the V gene TRBV10-2; no firm D call. V was shortened by 0 bases and J by 8 bases, with 10 bases between the two germline ends. In germline, CDR1 is WSHSY, CDR2 SAAADI. This CDR3 is built from 13 residues.

The CDR3 protein is CASSAFTGLEQFF. CDR3 DNA sequence: TGTGCCAGCAGCGCATTCACAGGGTTAGAGCAGTTCTTC. The chain couples TRBV7-3 to TRBJ2-1; tentatively, D is TRBD1 (6 bases). Per germline, CDR1 SGHTA and CDR2 FQGTGA. The CDR3 covers 13 residues. The V end lost 5 bases, the J end lost 10 bases, and 15 bases lay between the germline ends. Based on the CDR3 plus reference TRBV7-3 and TRBJ2-1, the full variable domain is GAGVSQTPSNKVTEKGKYVELRCDPISGHTALYWYRQSLGQGPEFLIYFQGTGAADDSGLPNDRFFAVRPEGSVSTLKIQRTERGDSAVYLCASSAFTGLEQFFGPGTRLTVL.

The V and J genes are TRBV9 and TRBJ2-3; D is unclear. CDR1 SGDLS and CDR2 YYNGEE come from the germline V gene. CDR3 length: 13 residues. The V end lost 0 bases, the J end lost 5 bases, and 7 bases lay between the germline ends. CDR3 sequence (DNA): TGTGCCAGCAGCGTAGGAGGTGGAGATACGCAGTATTTT. Translating it yields CASSVGGGDTQYF.

The CDR3 sequence: CASQTTGTGSYEQYF. DNA of the CDR3: TGTGCCAGCCAGACAACCGGGACAGGGTCTTACGAGCAGTACTTC. The chain joins TRBV7-9 to TRBJ2-7; 9 bases agree with TRBD1. The trim removed 8 bases at V and 4 bases at J, leaving 12 bases unmatched. The CDR3 extends over 15 amino acids. Germline V gene sequence: CDR1 SEHNR, CDR2 FQNEAQ (reference sequence). Full variable domain (outside the CDR3, taken from reference TRBV7-9 and TRBJ2-7): DTGVSQNPRHKITKRGQNVTFRCDPISEHNRLYWYRQTLGQGPEFLTYFQNEAQLEKSRLLSDRFSAERPKGSFSTLEIQRTEQGDSAMYLCASQTTGTGSYEQYFGPGTRLTVT.